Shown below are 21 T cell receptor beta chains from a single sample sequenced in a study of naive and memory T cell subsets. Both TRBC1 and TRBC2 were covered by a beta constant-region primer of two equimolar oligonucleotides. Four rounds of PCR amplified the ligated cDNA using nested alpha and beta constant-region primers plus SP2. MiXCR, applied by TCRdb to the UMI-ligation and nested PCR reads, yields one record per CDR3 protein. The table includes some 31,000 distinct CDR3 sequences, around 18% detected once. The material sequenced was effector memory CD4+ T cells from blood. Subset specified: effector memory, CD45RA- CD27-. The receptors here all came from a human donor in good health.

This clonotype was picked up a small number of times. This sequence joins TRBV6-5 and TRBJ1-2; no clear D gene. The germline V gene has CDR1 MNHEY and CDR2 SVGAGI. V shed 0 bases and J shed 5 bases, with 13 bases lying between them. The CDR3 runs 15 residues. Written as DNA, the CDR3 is TGTGCCAGCAGTTACTCAACCGAATACCCTTATGGCTACACCTTC. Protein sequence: CASSYSTEYPYGYTF.

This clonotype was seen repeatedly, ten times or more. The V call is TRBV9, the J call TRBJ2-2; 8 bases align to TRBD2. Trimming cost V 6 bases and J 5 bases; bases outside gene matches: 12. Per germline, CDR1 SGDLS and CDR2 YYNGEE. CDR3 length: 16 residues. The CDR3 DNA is TGTGCCAGCACCACATCAAGCGGGAGCAGGACCGGGGAGCTGTTTTTT. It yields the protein CASTTSSGSRTGELFF.

CDR3 coding DNA: TGTGCCAGCAGCTCCGGACTAGCGGGATATCGGGAGACCCAGTACTTC. This translates into CASSSGLAGYRETQYF. The rearrangement joins TRBV11-2 to TRBJ2-5; 12 nucleotides match TRBD2. This CDR3 has 16 amino acids. Per the germline V gene, CDR1 is SGHAT and CDR2 is FQNNGV. J lost 5 bases, V lost 4 bases, and 8 bases had no gene match. The entire variable domain, with the rest obtained from reference TRBV11-2 and TRBJ2-5, is as follows: EAGVAQSPRYKIIEKRQSVAFWCNPISGHATLYWYQQILGQGPKLLIQFQNNGVVDDSQLPKDRFSAERLKGVDSTLKIQPAKLEDSAVYLCASSSGLAGYRETQYFGPGTRLLVL.

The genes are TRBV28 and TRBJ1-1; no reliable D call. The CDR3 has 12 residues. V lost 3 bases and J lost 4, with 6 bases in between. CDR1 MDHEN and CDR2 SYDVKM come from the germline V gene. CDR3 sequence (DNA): TGTGCCAGCAGTTTGGTTCCCACTGAAGCTTTCTTT. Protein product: CASSLVPTEAFF. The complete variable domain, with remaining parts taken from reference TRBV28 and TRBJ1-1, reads DVKVTQSSRYLVKRTGEKVFLECVQDMDHENMFWYRQDPGLGLRLIYFSYDVKMKEKGDIPEGYSVSREKKERFSLILESASTNQTSMYLCASSLVPTEAFFGQGTRLTVV.

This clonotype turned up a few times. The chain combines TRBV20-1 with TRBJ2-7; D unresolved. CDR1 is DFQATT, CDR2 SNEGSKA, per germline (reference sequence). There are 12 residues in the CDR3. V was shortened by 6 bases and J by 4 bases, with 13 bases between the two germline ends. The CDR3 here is CSARPDPYEQYF. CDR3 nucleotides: TGCAGTGCAAGACCGGACCCATACGAGCAGTACTTC.

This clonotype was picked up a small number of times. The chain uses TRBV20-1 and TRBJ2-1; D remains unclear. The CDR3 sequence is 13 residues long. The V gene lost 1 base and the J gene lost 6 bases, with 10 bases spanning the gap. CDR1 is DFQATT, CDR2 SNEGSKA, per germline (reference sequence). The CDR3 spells CSARGHVRNEQFF. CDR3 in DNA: TGCAGTGCTAGAGGCCATGTTCGCAATGAGCAGTTCTTC.

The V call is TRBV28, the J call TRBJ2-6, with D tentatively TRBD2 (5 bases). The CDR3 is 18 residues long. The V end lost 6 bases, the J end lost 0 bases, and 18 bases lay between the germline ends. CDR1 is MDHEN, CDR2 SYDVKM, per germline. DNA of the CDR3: TGTGCCAGCAGGAAACTCACGGGAAGGGTCTCTGGGGCCAACGTCCTGACTTTC. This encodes CASRKLTGRVSGANVLTF. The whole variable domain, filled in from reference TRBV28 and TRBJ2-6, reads DVKVTQSSRYLVKRTGEKVFLECVQDMDHENMFWYRQDPGLGLRLIYFSYDVKMKEKGDIPEGYSVSREKKERFSLILESASTNQTSMYLCASRKLTGRVSGANVLTFGAGSRLTVL.

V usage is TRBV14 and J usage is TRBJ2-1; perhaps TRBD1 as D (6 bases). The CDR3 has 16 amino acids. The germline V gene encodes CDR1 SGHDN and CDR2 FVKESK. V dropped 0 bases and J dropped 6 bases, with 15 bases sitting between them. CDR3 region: CASSQDRRQDANEQFF. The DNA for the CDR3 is TGTGCCAGCAGCCAAGATAGAAGACAGGACGCCAATGAGCAGTTCTTC.

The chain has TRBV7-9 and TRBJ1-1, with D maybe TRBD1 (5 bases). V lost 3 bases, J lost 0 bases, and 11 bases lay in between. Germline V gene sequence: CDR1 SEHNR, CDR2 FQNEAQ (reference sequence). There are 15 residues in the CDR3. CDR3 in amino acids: CASSLRDGLNTEAFF. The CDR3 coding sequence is TGTGCCAGCAGCTTGAGGGACGGGTTGAACACTGAAGCTTTCTTT.

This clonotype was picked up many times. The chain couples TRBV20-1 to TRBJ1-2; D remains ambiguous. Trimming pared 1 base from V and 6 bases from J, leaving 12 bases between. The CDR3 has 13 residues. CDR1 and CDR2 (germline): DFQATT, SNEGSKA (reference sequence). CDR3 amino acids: CSARGFDKHGYTF. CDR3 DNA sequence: TGCAGTGCTAGAGGCTTCGACAAGCATGGCTACACCTTC.

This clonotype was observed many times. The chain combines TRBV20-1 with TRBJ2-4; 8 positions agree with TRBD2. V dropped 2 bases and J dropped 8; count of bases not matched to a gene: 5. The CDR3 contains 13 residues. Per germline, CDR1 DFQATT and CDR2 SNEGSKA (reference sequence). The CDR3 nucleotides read TGCAGTGCTAGACGGGAGGGCCTCGACATTCAGTACTTC. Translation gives CSARREGLDIQYF.

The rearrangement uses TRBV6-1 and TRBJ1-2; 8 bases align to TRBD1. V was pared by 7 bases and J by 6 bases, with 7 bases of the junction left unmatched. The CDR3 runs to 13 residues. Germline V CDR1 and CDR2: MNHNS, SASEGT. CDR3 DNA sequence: TGTGCCAGCATTCGACAGGGGATTGATGGCTACACCTTC. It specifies CASIRQGIDGYTF.

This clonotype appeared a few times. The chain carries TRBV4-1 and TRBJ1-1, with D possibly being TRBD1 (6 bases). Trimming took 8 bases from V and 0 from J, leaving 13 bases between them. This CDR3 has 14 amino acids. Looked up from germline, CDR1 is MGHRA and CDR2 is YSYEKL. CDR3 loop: CASRGPLLNTEAFF. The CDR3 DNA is TGCGCCAGCCGGGGGCCACTATTGAACACTGAAGCTTTCTTT.

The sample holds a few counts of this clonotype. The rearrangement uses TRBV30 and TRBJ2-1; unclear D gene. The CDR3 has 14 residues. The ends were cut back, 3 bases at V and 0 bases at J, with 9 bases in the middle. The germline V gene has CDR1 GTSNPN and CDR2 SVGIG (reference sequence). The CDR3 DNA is TGTGCCTGGAGACGGGCAAGCTCCTACAATGAGCAGTTCTTC. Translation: CAWRRASSYNEQFF.

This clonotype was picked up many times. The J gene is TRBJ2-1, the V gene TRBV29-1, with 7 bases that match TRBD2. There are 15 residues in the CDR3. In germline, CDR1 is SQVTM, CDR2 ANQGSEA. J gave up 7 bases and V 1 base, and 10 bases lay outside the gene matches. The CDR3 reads CSVEGGGLVSNEQFF. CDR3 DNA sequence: TGCAGCGTTGAAGGGGGCGGACTAGTCTCTAATGAGCAGTTCTTC.

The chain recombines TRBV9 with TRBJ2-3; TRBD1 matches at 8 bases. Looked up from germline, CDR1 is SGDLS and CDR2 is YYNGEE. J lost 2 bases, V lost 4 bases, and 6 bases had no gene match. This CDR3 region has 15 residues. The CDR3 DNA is TGTGCCAGCAGCCCAGGACAGGGCGTCACAGATACGCAGTATTTT. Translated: CASSPGQGVTDTQYF.

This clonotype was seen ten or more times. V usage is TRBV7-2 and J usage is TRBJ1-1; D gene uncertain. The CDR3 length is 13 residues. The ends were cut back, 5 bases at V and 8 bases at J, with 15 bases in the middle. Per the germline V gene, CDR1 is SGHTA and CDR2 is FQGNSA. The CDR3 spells CASSHDEPGEAFF. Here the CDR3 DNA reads TGTGCCAGCAGCCACGATGAGCCGGGCGAAGCTTTCTTT.

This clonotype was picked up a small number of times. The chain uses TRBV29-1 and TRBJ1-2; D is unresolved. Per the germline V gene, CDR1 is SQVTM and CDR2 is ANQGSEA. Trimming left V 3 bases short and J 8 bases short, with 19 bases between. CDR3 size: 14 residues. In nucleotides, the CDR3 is TGCAGCGTTGATGGGGAGGCCCTCATAAGAGGCTACACCTTC. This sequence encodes CSVDGEALIRGYTF.

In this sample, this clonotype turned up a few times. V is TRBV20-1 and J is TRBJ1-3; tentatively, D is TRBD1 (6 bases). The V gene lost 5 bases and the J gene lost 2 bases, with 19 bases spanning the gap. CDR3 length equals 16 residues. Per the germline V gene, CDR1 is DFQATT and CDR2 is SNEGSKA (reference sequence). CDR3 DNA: TGCAGTGCTCAAGGACAGTCTCGAGTCGCTGGAAACACCATATATTTT. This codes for CSAQGQSRVAGNTIYF.

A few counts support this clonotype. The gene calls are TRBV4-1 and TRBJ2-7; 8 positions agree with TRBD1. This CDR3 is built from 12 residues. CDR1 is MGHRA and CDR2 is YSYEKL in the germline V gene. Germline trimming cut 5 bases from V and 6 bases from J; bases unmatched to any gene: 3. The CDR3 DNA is TGCGCCAGCAGCGTTACAGGGGGCGAGCAGTACTTC. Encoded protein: CASSVTGGEQYF.

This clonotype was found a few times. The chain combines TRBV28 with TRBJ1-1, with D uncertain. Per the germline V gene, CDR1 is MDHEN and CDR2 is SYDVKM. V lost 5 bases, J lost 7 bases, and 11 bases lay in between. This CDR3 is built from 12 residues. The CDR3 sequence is CASSPGLDEAFF. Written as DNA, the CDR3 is TGTGCCAGCAGTCCTGGACTTGATGAAGCTTTCTTT.